This T cell receptor beta chain emerged from a study of shared clonotypes between healthy human individuals. Study-level points and caveats: Non-shared clonotypes had lower generation probabilities than clonotypes shared by all four sorted-subset donors. Depth of sequencing was expected to influence donor clonotype sharing.

This table comes from immunoSEQ multiplex PCR, and its TCRdb copy is limited to in-frame clones, with some not included. The table includes over a million clones, roughly 97% detected once. All of the donors resided in Nashville, Tennessee, and each was a Caucasian adult. The germline V and J ends were trimmed by 6 bases and 7 bases, with 16 bases remaining between them. Germline V gene sequence: CDR1 MNHEY, CDR2 SVGAGI. CDR3 length equals 13 residues. In the case of this clone: Its antigen remains unknown.

This clonotype originated in a man aged 30 to 45 in good health. The gene calls are TRBV6-5 and TRBJ2-7, with D possibly matching TRBD2 (6 bases). Sequenced material: naive CD4+ T cells sorted from blood. Subset denoted: CD45RA+ positively selected. The CDR3: CASSHEGTGEQYF. As DNA, the CDR3 is TGTGCCAGCAGCCACGAAGGGACTGGAGAGCAGTACTTC.